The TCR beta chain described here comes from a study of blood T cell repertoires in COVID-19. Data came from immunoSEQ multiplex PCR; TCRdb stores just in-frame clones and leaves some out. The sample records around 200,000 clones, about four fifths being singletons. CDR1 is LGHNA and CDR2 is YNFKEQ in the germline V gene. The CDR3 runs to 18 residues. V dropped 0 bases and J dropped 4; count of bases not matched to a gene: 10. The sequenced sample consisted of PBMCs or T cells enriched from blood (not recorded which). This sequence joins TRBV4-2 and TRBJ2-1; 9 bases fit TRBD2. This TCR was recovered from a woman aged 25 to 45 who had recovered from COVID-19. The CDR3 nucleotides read TGTGCCAGCAGCCAAGATCCGTATAGCGGGAGAGGATACAATGAGCAGTTCTTC. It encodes CASSQDPYSGRGYNEQFF.